The 11 T cell receptor beta chains reported below all come from one sample, sequenced in a study of neurological immune-mediated disorders. From the 5' RACE reads, TCRdb called clonotypes with MiXCR, one entry per CDR3 protein. The sample holds roughly 30,000 distinct CDR3 sequences; less than 6% are singletons and the top ten take 2% to 2.5%. The sample taken for sequencing was CD4+ T cells from blood. These receptors all come from a woman aged 50 to 65 in good health.

This clonotype was found many times. V gene TRBV7-8 combines with J gene TRBJ1-6, with 9 bases identical to TRBD1. The V gene's germline CDR1 is SGHVS and CDR2 FQNEAQ. J lost 9 bases, V lost 3 bases, and 9 bases had no gene match. CDR3 length: 16 amino acids. The CDR3: CASSLGTGGIGSPLHF. CDR3 DNA sequence: TGTGCCAGCAGCTTGGGAACAGGGGGCATCGGTTCACCCCTCCACTTT.

This clonotype was recorded at least ten times. The CDR3, as DNA: TGTGCCAGCAGCCCTCAGACCCCTGAAGCTTTCTTT. As protein: CASSPQTPEAFF. The rearrangement uses TRBV11-2 and TRBJ1-1; D uncertain. V was clipped by 5 bases and J by 6 bases, with 10 bases between them. CDR3 length: 12 amino acids. CDR1 is SGHAT, CDR2 FQNNGV, per germline.

This clonotype was counted ten times or more. V and J are TRBV6-6 and TRBJ2-4, with D perhaps TRBD1 (7 bases). The ends were cut back, 0 bases at V and 2 bases at J, with 14 bases in the middle. CDR1 MNHNY and CDR2 SVGAGI come from the germline V gene (reference sequence). The CDR3 is made up of 17 amino acids. CDR3 protein: CASSYSRQGGSKNIQYF. The DNA for the CDR3 is TGTGCCAGCAGTTACTCCCGACAGGGAGGCTCCAAAAACATTCAGTACTTC.

This clonotype was observed many times. This chain connects TRBV9 to TRBJ1-2, with D possibly being TRBD1 (5 bases). V was clipped by 0 bases and J by 2 bases, with 14 bases between them. The V gene's germline CDR1 is SGDLS and CDR2 YYNGEE. The CDR3 extends over 16 amino acids. This CDR3 is CASSVAKGSTNYGYTF. Written as DNA, the CDR3 is TGTGCCAGCAGCGTAGCTAAGGGGTCAACCAACTATGGCTACACCTTC.

This clonotype was counted ten times or more. The chain carries TRBV29-1 and TRBJ1-2; D is unresolved. Germline V gene lookup returns CDR1 SQVTM and CDR2 ANQGSEA. The germline V and J ends were trimmed by 2 bases and 11 bases, with 12 bases remaining between them. This CDR3 has 11 residues. CDR3 sequence reads: CSVEWTGRYTF. As DNA, the CDR3 is TGCAGCGTTGAATGGACCGGGCGGTACACCTTC.

This clonotype was seen repeatedly, ten times or more. This chain links TRBV2 with TRBJ1-2; the D gene is possibly TRBD1 (5 bases). Germline CDR1 and CDR2: SNHLY and FYNNEI. V gave up 6 bases and J gave up 9 bases, with 17 bases separating them. The CDR3 has 13 residues. The CDR3 DNA sequence: TGTGCCAGCAGCCCGGGACTGATCTCCAGCTACACCTTC. This encodes CASSPGLISSYTF.

This clonotype was observed at least ten times. The V call is TRBV7-8, the J call TRBJ2-7; 13 bases map to TRBD2. J was trimmed by 5 bases and V by 1 base; bases with no gene match: 8. The germline CDR1 and CDR2 sequences are SGHVS and FQNEAQ. This CDR3 comprises 17 residues. CDR3 nucleotides: TGTGCCAGCAGCTTAGTTTGGACTAGCGGGAGTCACCACGAGCAGTACTTC. It is translated as CASSLVWTSGSHHEQYF.

This clonotype was counted many times. The chain recombines TRBV28 with TRBJ1-4; TRBD1 agrees at 7 bases. Germline V gene data show CDR1 as MDHEN and CDR2 as SYDVKM. CDR3 length equals 15 residues. Trimming cost V 5 bases and J 5 bases; bases outside gene matches: 8. Here the CDR3 reads CASSPTGTVNEKLFF. The CDR3 DNA follows: TGTGCCAGCAGTCCGACCGGGACAGTGAATGAAAAACTGTTTTTT.

This clonotype showed up many times. This chain connects TRBV29-1 to TRBJ1-1; no definite D call. Trimming cost V 3 bases and J 4 bases, with 21 bases left between them. From germline, CDR1 is SQVTM and CDR2 ANQGSEA. The length of the CDR3 is 16 residues. CDR3 residues: CSVDVDNRLSGTEAFF. In DNA form, the CDR3 reads TGCAGCGTTGATGTCGACAATCGTTTGAGCGGCACTGAAGCTTTCTTT.

Ten or more counts support this clonotype. The V and J genes are TRBV27 and TRBJ2-2; D is perhaps TRBD1 (6 bases). Germline assignment: CDR1 MNHEY and CDR2 SMNVEV (reference sequence). The CDR3 is made up of 16 amino acids. V was trimmed by 1 base and J by 3 bases, leaving 12 bases between them. The CDR3 region has the DNA TGTGCCAGCAGTTTATACCCACCAGGGGACACCGGGGAGCTGTTTTTT. Its translation: CASSLYPPGDTGELFF.

At least ten counts were recorded for this clonotype. The chain uses TRBV28 and TRBJ1-6, with D perhaps TRBD1 (6 bases). The CDR3 extends over 14 amino acids. Trimming removed 3 bases at V and 8 bases at J, with 11 bases between. From germline, CDR1 is MDHEN and CDR2 SYDVKM. This chain's CDR3 is CASSLNRDDSPLHF. CDR3 bases: TGTGCCAGCAGTTTGAACAGGGACGATTCACCCCTCCACTTT.